One and the same sample provided the 7 T cell receptor beta chains below, sequenced in a study of blood T cell repertoires in COVID-19. Sequencing was performed with immunoSEQ multiplex PCR; in TCRdb, only in-frame clones are kept and a portion is missing. The data contain over 200,000 clones, 83% of them singletons. Sequenced: peripheral blood. Receptor source: a woman aged 40-49 years with active or convalescent COVID-19.

The genes are TRBV6-5 and TRBJ1-3; TRBD1 agrees at 9 bases. CDR3 length: 14 residues. Germline CDR1 reads MNHEY; CDR2 reads SVGAGI. The CDR3 is CAGTGLSSGNTIYF. The CDR3 DNA follows: TGTGCTGGGACAGGGTTGAGCTCTGGAAACACCATATATTTT.

V is TRBV4-1 and J is TRBJ2-3; the match to TRBD2 covers 13 bases. The CDR3 covers 15 residues. Germline trimming cut 4 bases from V and 5 bases from J; bases unmatched to any gene: 3. Looked up from germline, CDR1 is MGHRA and CDR2 is YSYEKL. The CDR3: CASSLRLAGGDTQYF. CDR3 DNA sequence: TGCGCCAGCAGCCTACGACTAGCGGGAGGAGATACGCAGTATTTT.

The chain recombines TRBV6-5 with TRBJ1-1; a weak D match, TRBD1 (5 bases). The CDR3 runs to 15 residues. V lost 1 base, J lost 1 base, and 10 bases lay in between. Germline CDR1 MNHEY, CDR2 SVGAGI. This chain's CDR3 is CASSYWGGTNTEAFF. As DNA, the CDR3 is TGTGCCAGCAGTTACTGGGGAGGGACGAACACTGAAGCTTTCTTT.

The chain has TRBV21-1 and TRBJ2-5; TRBD2, the table's D call, lacks a check against the DNA. TRBV21-1 counts as a pseudogene. The CDR3 runs to 23 residues. The CDR3 coding sequence is TGTGCCAGCAGCAAAGAAGAATTCCCAGAAGCGGGAATGAACCCGACGTACCAAGAGACCCAGTACTTC. Residues: CASSKEEFPEAGMNPTYQETQYF.

This clone was picked up one time. J is TRBJ1-1 and V is TRBV15, with a weak D call TRBD1 (6 bases). V was trimmed by 3 bases and J by 4 bases, leaving 15 bases between them. The CDR3 has 15 residues. The V gene's germline CDR1 is LNHNV and CDR2 YYDKDF (reference sequence). CDR3 amino acids: CATSRGTGRTTEAFF. The CDR3 bases are TGTGCCACCAGCAGGGGAACAGGGCGCACCACTGAAGCTTTCTTT. The entire variable domain, with the rest obtained from reference TRBV15 and TRBJ1-1, is as follows: DAMVIQNPRYQVTQFGKPVTLSCSQTLNHNVMYWYQQKSSQAPKLLFHYYDKDFNNEADTPDNFQSRRPNTSFCFLDIRSPGLGDTAMYLCATSRGTGRTTEAFFGQGTRLTVV.

The genes are TRBV7-2 and TRBJ1-4, with D possibly matching TRBD1 (5 bases). CDR1 is SGHTA, CDR2 FQGNSA, per germline. There are 15 residues in the CDR3. V lost 0 bases and J lost 5, with 10 bases in between. In DNA form, the CDR3 reads TGTGCCAGCAGCTTAGCGCAGGGTTCAAATGAAAAACTGTTTTTT. This encodes CASSLAQGSNEKLFF.

The chain is built from TRBV6-5 and TRBJ1-4; the D is unclear. The CDR3 runs to 14 residues. In germline, CDR1 is MNHEY, CDR2 SVGAGI. Trimming took 2 bases from V and 8 from J, leaving 12 bases between them. The CDR3 bases are TGTGCCAGCAGTTACACCCCTGGCAGGGAAAAACTGTTTTTT. Translation: CASSYTPGREKLFF.